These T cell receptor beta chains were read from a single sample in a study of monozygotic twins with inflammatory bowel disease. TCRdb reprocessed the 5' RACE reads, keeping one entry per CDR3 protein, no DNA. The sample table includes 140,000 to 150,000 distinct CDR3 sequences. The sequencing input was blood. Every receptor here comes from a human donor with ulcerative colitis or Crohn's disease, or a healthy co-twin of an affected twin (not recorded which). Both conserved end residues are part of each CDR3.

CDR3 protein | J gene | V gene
CASSPRYDMNTEAFF | TRBJ1-1 | TRBV5-5
CASSPRQGETGELFF | TRBJ2-2 | TRBV19
CASSYVGAHGYTF | TRBJ1-2 | TRBV6-5
CSARRTGSNQPQHF | TRBJ1-5 | TRBV20-1
CSVADSSGANVLTF | TRBJ2-6 | TRBV29-1
CASSLDRARETQYF | TRBJ2-5 | TRBV7-2
CASSLGGKNNEQFF | TRBJ2-1 | TRBV11-2
CAGSQQTSGRPHLTDTQYF | TRBJ2-3 | TRBV5-1
CASGATSGRAYNEQFF | TRBJ2-1 | TRBV12-5
CASSIDLGGVGHNEQFF | TRBJ2-1 | TRBV19